This T cell receptor (beta chain) was recorded in a study of blood T cell repertoires in COVID-19. Study in general: Material from acute and convalescent COVID-19 was sourced from the United States, Italy and Spain. T cells, B-cell-depleted T cells, or PBMCs supplied cDNA or gDNA.

V was trimmed by 0 bases and J by 4 bases, leaving 14 bases between them. The CDR3 loop spans 15 amino acids. CDR1 is SGHNT, CDR2 YYREEE, per germline (reference sequence). Original methodology: Reference gene primers were amplified, and this amplification served to estimate nucleated cell counts. TCRdb's copy holds only in-frame clones and misses some; the assay was immunoSEQ multiplex PCR. V, J and clone size are taken as reported in that table, and D and trimming were inferred from the DNA itself. This sample carries 230,000 or so clones, 84% of them seen once, and the ten largest clones take approximately 20%.

The receptor was isolated from a man aged 25 to 40 with active or convalescent COVID-19. The sequenced sample was peripheral blood. V is TRBV5-4 and J is TRBJ2-7; the D gene is possibly TRBD2 (6 bases). The CDR3 DNA is TGTGCCAGCAGCTTGGAGCCGGGAGCCCAATACGAGCAGTACTTC. It encodes CASSLEPGAQYEQYF.